This T cell receptor beta chain was captured by sequencing in a study of blood T cell repertoires in COVID-19 (dated by TCRdb to the early 2020s). A note on the overall study: Samples covering the acute and convalescent phases of COVID-19 were provided by collaborators in the United States, Italy and Spain. The sample metadata nearly always contained a de-identified subject ID, COVID-19 status, age in years and sex. Where HLA class I and class II types were available, the types were taken from metadata supplied by the sample provider, not from assay-based typing. The material from the prospective study consisted of cDNA or gDNA derived from T cells, B-cell-depleted T cells, or PBMCs. A freely available public database, intended as a resource for researchers studying the immune response to SARS-CoV-2, is where the repertoires were released. Deeply sampled blood TCRbeta repertoires from subjects exposed to, actively infected with, or recovered from COVID-19 were included in the dataset. Samples were obtained from the ongoing ImmuneRACE study (first 160 participants) and from 1,000 to 1,500 subjects provided by 6 global collaborators.

CDR1 is given as KGHSH and CDR2 as LQKENI, both from the germline V gene. The CDR3 starts with the cysteine, ends with the phenylalanine, and has 14 residues. The sequence is cut down to CDR3 DNA, 42 bases in frame from base 1. The trim is 2 bases for V and 3 bases for J, with a gap of 11 bases between the germline ends. Remarks on this clone: The antigen it recognizes is unknown. Base qualities are not at hand, and no much larger clone is one base apart.

The immunoSEQ Assay, a bias-controlled multiplex PCR, was used to amplify TCRbeta CDR3 regions from genomic DNA. The authors' analysis ran thus. The number of nucleated cells in each sample was estimated from the amplification of reference gene primers within the assay. Sequence reads were collapsed and filtered to measure the absolute abundance of every unique TCRbeta CDR3 rearrangement. Productive Simpson clonality was computed per sample as the square root of Simpson's diversity index over productive rearrangements. The table comes from immuneACCESS by way of TCRdb, which keeps in-frame sequences with V and J called. Part of the clones is missing from these tables; in studies checked, under half for an unresolved V gene and the rest for unknown reasons. For V, J and clone size, that table is used; D and trimming come from the DNA. The sample table shows around 220,000 clones, and 65% to 85% are seen once. The ten largest make up 6.5% to 9% of the sample.

In the prospective study, participants were about 18 to 100 years old, resided in 20 to 30 geographic areas of the United States, and were enrolled through a virtual design. To assign participants to cohorts, the prospective study relied on clinical history that participants themselves reported in a screening survey and a study questionnaire. Each participant in the prospective study had whole blood, serum and a nasopharyngeal or oropharyngeal swab collected by mobile phlebotomists. Prospective study participants could optionally give additional blood draws and questionnaires over an approximately 2-month period. Before DNA extraction, blood samples from the prospective study were shipped at room temperature or frozen. Beyond this particular receptor, the publication reports: How much clinical and demographic metadata was included differed by source and by participant, and the metadata was provided uncurated.

This clonotype originated in a woman between 40 and 55 years old with acute COVID-19. The V and J genes are TRBV18 and TRBJ2-7; the D gene is perhaps TRBD2, on 5 matching bases. Sample: PBMCs or T cells enriched from blood (not recorded which). The DNA reads as follows: TGTGCCAGCTCACCAGTAAACGGGGACTACGAGCAGTACTTC. Its product reads: CASSPVNGDYEQYF. Extended through the reference TRBV18 and TRBJ2-7 proteins, this CDR3 yields the full variable domain: NAGVMQNPRHLVRRRGQEARLRCSPMKGHSHVYWYRQLPEEGLKFMVYLQKENIIDESGMPKERFSAEFPKEGPSILRIQQVVRGDSAAYFCASSPVNGDYEQYFGPGTRLTVT.